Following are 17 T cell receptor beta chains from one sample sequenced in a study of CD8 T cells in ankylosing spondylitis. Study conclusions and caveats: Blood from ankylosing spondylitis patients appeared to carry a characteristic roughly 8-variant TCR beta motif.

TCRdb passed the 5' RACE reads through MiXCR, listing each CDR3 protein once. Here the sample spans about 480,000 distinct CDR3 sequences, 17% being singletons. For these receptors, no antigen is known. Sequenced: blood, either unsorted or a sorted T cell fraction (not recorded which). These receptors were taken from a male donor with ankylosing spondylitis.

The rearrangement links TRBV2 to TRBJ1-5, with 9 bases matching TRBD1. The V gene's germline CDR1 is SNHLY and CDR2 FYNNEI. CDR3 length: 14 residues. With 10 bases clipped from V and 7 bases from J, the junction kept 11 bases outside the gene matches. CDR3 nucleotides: TGTGCCACCGAAAGAACAGGGGGCGGACAGCCCCAGCATTTT. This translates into CATERTGGGQPQHF.

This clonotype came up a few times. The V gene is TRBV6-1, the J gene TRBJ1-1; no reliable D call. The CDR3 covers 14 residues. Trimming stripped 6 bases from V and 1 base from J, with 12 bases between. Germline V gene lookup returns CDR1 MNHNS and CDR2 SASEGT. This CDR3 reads CASRMDSRNTEAFF. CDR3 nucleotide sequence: TGTGCCAGCAGAATGGATTCCCGGAACACTGAAGCTTTCTTT.

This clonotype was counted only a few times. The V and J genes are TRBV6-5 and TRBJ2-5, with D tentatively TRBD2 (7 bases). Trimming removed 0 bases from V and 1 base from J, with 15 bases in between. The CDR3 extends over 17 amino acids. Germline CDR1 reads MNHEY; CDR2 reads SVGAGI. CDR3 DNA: TGTGCCAGCAGTTACTCGTGGGGGGGCAATGGCCAAGAGACCCAGTACTTC. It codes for CASSYSWGGNGQETQYF.

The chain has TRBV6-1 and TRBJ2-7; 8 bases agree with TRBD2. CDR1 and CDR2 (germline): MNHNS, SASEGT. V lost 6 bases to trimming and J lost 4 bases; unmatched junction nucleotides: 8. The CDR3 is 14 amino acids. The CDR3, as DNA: TGTGCCAGCAGCCGAGCGGGGGAGGGGTACGAGCAGTACTTC. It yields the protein CASSRAGEGYEQYF.

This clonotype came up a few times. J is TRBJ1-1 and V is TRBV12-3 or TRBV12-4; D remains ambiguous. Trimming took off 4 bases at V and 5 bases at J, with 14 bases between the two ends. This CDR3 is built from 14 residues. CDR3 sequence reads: CASSSLPKQTEAFF. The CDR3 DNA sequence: TGTGCCAGCAGTTCCCTGCCCAAGCAGACTGAAGCTTTCTTT.

The CDR3 region is CASSLGDFSYNSPLHF. In nucleotides, the CDR3 is TGCGCCAGCAGCTTGGGAGATTTCTCCTATAATTCACCCCTCCACTTT. The chain has TRBV5-1 and TRBJ1-6; D not certain. Trimming took off 0 bases at V and 0 bases at J, with 7 bases between the two ends. CDR3 length equals 16 residues. Germline V CDR1 and CDR2: SGHRS, YFSETQ. The full variable domain, rest sourced from reference TRBV5-1 and TRBJ1-6, is KAGVTQTPRYLIKTRGQQVTLSCSPISGHRSVSWYQQTPGQGLQFLFEYFSETQRNKGNFPGRFSGRQFSNSRSEMNVSTLELGDSALYLCASSLGDFSYNSPLHFGNGTRLTVT.

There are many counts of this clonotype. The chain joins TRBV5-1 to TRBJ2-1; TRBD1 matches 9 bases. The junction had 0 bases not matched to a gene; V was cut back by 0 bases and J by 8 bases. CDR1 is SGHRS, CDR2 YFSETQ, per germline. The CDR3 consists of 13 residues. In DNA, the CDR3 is TGCGCCAGCAGCTTGGGACAGGGGGATGAGCAGTTCTTC. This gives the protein CASSLGQGDEQFF. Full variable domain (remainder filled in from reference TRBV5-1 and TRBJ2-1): KAGVTQTPRYLIKTRGQQVTLSCSPISGHRSVSWYQQTPGQGLQFLFEYFSETQRNKGNFPGRFSGRQFSNSRSEMNVSTLELGDSALYLCASSLGQGDEQFFGPGTRLTVL.

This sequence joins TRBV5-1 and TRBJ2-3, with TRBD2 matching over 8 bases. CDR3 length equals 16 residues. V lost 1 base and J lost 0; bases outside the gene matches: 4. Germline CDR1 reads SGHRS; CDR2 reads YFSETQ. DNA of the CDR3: TGCGCCAGCAGCTTGATTAGCGGGGTGAGCACAGATACGCAGTATTTT. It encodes CASSLISGVSTDTQYF.

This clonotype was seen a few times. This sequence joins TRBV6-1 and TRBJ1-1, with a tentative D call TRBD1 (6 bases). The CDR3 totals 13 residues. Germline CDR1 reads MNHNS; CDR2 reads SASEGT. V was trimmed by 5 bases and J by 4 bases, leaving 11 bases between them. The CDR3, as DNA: TGTGCCAGCAGTCCTGGACAGTTCACTGAAGCTTTCTTT. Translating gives CASSPGQFTEAFF.

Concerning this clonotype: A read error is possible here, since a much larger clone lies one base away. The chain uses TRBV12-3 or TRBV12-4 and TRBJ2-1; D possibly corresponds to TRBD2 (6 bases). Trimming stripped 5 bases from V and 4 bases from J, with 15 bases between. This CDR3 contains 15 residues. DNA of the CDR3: TGTGCCAGCAGTCCGACTAGAGGAGGGTACAATGAGCAGTTCTTC. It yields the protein CASSPTRGGYNEQFF.

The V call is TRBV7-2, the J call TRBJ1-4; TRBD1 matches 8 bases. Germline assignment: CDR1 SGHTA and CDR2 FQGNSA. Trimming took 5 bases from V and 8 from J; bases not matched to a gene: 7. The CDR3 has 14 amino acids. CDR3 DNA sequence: TGTGCCAGCAGCCTAGGGACAGGTACCGAAAAACTGTTTTTT. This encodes CASSLGTGTEKLFF.

The CDR3 nucleotides read TGCGCCAGCAGCTTGACAGGGGGCGAAAAACTGTTTTTT. Translating it yields CASSLTGGEKLFF. The chain employs TRBV5-1 and TRBJ1-4, with 9 bases that match TRBD1. In germline, CDR1 is SGHRS, CDR2 YFSETQ. This CDR3 contains 13 residues. V trimming: 1 base; J trimming: 8 bases; junction bases outside the gene matches: 0.

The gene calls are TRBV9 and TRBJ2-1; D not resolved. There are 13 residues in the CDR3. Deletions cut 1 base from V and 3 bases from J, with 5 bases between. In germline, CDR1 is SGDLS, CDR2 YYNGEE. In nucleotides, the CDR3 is TGTGCCAGCAGCGTAAGTTTCTACAATGAGCAGTTCTTC. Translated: CASSVSFYNEQFF.

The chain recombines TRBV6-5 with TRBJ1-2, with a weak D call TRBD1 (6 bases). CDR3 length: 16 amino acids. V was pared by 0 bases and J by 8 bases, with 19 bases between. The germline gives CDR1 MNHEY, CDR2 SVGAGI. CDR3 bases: TGTGCCAGCAGTTACTCCGCCGCTGCGGGGGCTATAGGCTACACCTTC. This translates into CASSYSAAAGAIGYTF.

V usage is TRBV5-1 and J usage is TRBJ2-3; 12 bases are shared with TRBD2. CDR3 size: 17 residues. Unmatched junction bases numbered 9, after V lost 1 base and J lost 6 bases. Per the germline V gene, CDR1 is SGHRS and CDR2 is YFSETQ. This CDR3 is CASSLSPSGGAGDTQYF. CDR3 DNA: TGCGCCAGCAGCTTGTCCCCTAGCGGGGGGGCGGGGGATACGCAGTATTTT.

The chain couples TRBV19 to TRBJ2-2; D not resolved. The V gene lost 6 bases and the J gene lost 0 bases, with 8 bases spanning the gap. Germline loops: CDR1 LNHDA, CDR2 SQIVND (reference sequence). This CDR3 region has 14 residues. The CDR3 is CASRYRANTGELFF. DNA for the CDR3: TGTGCCAGTAGGTACAGAGCGAACACCGGGGAGCTGTTTTTT.

The CDR3 here is CASSLLGLGPYNEQFF. The DNA of the CDR3 is TGTGCCAGCAGCTTACTGGGACTAGGCCCCTACAATGAGCAGTTCTTC. V gene TRBV7-2 combines with J gene TRBJ2-1; 8 bases are shared with TRBD2. The CDR3 extends over 16 amino acids. J was trimmed by 2 bases and V by 2 bases; bases with no gene match: 5. In germline, CDR1 is SGHTA, CDR2 FQGNSA.